This T cell receptor (beta chain) was documented in a study of blood T cells in healthy people across ages. The use of a sample-barcoded 5' primer and a J-beta primer mix characterized a second PCR of roughly 6 to 11 cycles. TCRdb re-called the 5' RACE reads through MiXCR, storing one row per CDR3 protein. The table has about 930,000 distinct CDR3 sequences, almost 30% seen once; the top ten hold roughly a tenth. Germline trimming cut 2 bases from V and 9 bases from J; bases unmatched to any gene: 2. This CDR3 region has 12 residues. Study-wide findings and caveats: Unsorted PBMC material precluded a definitive naive versus antigen-experienced comparison.

This clonotype was found a few times. Its target is not known. This same sample was also part of a study on T cells of mothers and their children.

The rearrangement joins TRBV12-3 or TRBV12-4 to TRBJ2-7; TRBD1 matches at 9 bases. The source is a woman aged 40 to 49 in good health. Source material: blood. The CDR3 protein is CASSLSTGGQYF. In nucleotides, the CDR3 is TGTGCCAGCAGTTTATCGACAGGGGGGCAGTACTTC.